This is a list of T cell receptor beta chains from one sample in a study of patients and donors after allogeneic stem cell transplantation. In TCRdb, the RT-PCR reads were re-called with MiXCR into one record per CDR3 protein. The sample holds about 87,000 distinct CDR3 sequences, just under 5% seen once. Material for sequencing was blood, either unsorted or a sorted T cell fraction (not recorded which). Receptors originate from a human donor who was either an allogeneic HSCT recipient or a stem cell or donor lymphocyte infusion donor (not recorded which). It is not recorded whose cells these are; they may come from a transplant donor. Each CDR3 is given with its conserved first and last residue. The order of the fields is clone size, J gene, D gene, V gene, CDR3 protein, CDR3 DNA. D genes are given only for firm matches. Clone size is stated in some rows and not others, as once, few, many or a class when expanded.

size: many
J: TRBJ1-2
D: TRBD1
V: TRBV5-1
CDR3: CASRTGTGGFTNYGYTF
DNA: TGCGCCAGCAGGACAGGGACAGGGGGCTTCACTAACTATGGCTACACCTTC

size: many
J: TRBJ2-3
D: TRBD1
V: TRBV20-1
CDR3: CSASGTGGPDTQYF
DNA: TGCAGTGCCTCCGGGACAGGGGGGCCAGATACGCAGTATTTT

size: few
J: TRBJ1-4
D: TRBD1
V: TRBV6-1
CDR3: CASRDRATNEKLFF
DNA: TGTGCCAGCAGAGACAGGGCAACTAATGAAAAACTGTTTTTT

size: few
J: TRBJ2-5
D: .
V: TRBV3-1
CDR3: CASSQLEGTQYF
DNA: TGTGCCAGCAGCCAATTGGAGGGGACCCAGTACTTC

size: .
J: TRBJ2-5
D: .
V: TRBV29-1
CDR3: CSGGGSGETQYF
DNA: TGCAGCGGAGGGGGTTCGGGGGAGACCCAGTACTTC

size: many
J: TRBJ2-5
D: TRBD2
V: TRBV18
CDR3: CASSPGLLAGEETQYF
DNA: TGTGCCAGCTCACCAGGTCTACTAGCGGGAGAAGAGACCCAGTACTTC

size: many
J: TRBJ2-1
D: TRBD1
V: TRBV5-1
CDR3: CASSLELAGTGGDEQFF
DNA: TGCGCCAGCAGCTTGGAACTTGCCGGGACAGGGGGCGATGAGCAGTTCTTC

size: many
J: TRBJ1-1
D: .
V: TRBV11-3
CDR3: CASTNYINTEAFF
DNA: TGTGCCAGCACAAATTATATCAACACTGAAGCTTTCTTT

size: few
J: TRBJ2-2
D: .
V: TRBV3-1
CDR3: CASSQAGELFF
DNA: TGTGCCAGCAGCCAAGCCGGGGAGCTGTTTTTT

size: many
J: TRBJ2-5
D: TRBD2
V: TRBV2
CDR3: CASTRTSVQETQYF
DNA: TGTGCCAGCACAAGGACTAGTGTCCAGGAGACCCAGTACTTC

size: many
J: TRBJ1-5
D: .
V: TRBV5-1
CDR3: CASRLGGDQPQHF
DNA: TGCGCCAGCAGGTTGGGGGGGGATCAGCCCCAGCATTTT

size: many
J: TRBJ2-2
D: .
V: TRBV12-3/TRBV12-4
CDR3: CASSPDLLTAGELFF
DNA: TGTGCCAGCAGCCCCGACCTATTGACAGCCGGGGAGCTGTTTTTT

size: many
J: TRBJ2-7
D: .
V: TRBV5-6
CDR3: CASSLVRSEQYF
DNA: TGTGCCAGCAGCTTGGTACGGTCTGAGCAGTACTTC

size: many
J: TRBJ2-1
D: .
V: TRBV15
CDR3: CATSRGGNSYNEQFF
DNA: TGTGCCACCAGCAGAGGAGGGAACTCCTACAATGAGCAGTTCTTC

size: many
J: TRBJ2-7
D: .
V: TRBV11-2
CDR3: CASSLGSPVGKVREQYF
DNA: TGTGCCAGCAGCTTGGGGAGCCCTGTGGGGAAGGTCCGCGAGCAGTACTTC

size: .
J: TRBJ2-3
D: TRBD2
V: TRBV20-1
CDR3: CSARDLRTSGGGADTQYF
DNA: TGCAGTGCTAGAGACCTACGGACTAGCGGGGGAGGCGCAGATACGCAGTATTTT

size: many
J: TRBJ1-4
D: .
V: TRBV12-3/TRBV12-4
CDR3: CASSFRGGEKLFF
DNA: TGTGCCAGCAGTTTTAGGGGAGGTGAAAAACTGTTTTTT

size: many
J: TRBJ2-3
D: TRBD1
V: TRBV3-1
CDR3: CASKDRGVRDTQYF
DNA: TGTGCCAGCAAGGACAGGGGTGTCCGCGATACGCAGTATTTT

size: many
J: TRBJ2-5
D: TRBD2
V: TRBV5-1
CDR3: CASSKTGTSVQETQYF
DNA: TGCGCCAGCAGCAAAACCGGGACTAGCGTACAAGAGACCCAGTACTTC

size: many
J: TRBJ2-5
D: .
V: TRBV30
CDR3: CAWSVQAGETQYF
DNA: TGTGCCTGGAGTGTACAGGCGGGAGAGACCCAGTACTTC

size: .
J: TRBJ1-4
D: TRBD1
V: TRBV7-8
CDR3: CASSPTGENEKLFF
DNA: TGTGCCAGCAGCCCGACAGGGGAGAATGAAAAACTGTTTTTT

size: many
J: TRBJ1-2
D: .
V: TRBV5-6
CDR3: CASSDTFGDAYDGYTF
DNA: TGTGCCAGCAGCGACACGTTCGGAGACGCCTATGATGGCTACACCTTC

size: many
J: TRBJ2-7
D: .
V: TRBV7-9
CDR3: CASSLPGTPTYEQYF
DNA: TGTGCCAGCAGCTTGCCCGGGACACCCACCTACGAGCAGTACTTC

size: many
J: TRBJ2-7
D: .
V: TRBV15
CDR3: CATSRGTTYEQYF
DNA: TGTGCCACCAGCAGAGGGACTACCTACGAGCAGTACTTC

size: many
J: TRBJ2-1
D: .
V: TRBV5-6
CDR3: CASSLQGSLGEQFF
DNA: TGTGCCAGCAGCTTGCAGGGCTCCCTGGGTGAGCAGTTCTTC